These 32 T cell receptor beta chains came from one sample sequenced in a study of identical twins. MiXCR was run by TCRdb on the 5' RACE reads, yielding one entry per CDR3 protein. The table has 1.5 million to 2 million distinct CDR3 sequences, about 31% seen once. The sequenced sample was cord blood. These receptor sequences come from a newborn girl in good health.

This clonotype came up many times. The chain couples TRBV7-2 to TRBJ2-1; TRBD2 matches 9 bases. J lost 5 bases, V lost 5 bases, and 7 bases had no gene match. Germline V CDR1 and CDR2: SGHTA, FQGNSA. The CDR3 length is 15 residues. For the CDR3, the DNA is TGTGCCAGCAGCCCTTTAGCGGGAGTGAACAATGAGCAGTTCTTC. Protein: CASSPLAGVNNEQFF.

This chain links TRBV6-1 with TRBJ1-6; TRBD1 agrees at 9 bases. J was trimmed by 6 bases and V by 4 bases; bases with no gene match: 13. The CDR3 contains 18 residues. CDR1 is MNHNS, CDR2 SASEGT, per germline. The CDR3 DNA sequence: TGTGCCAGCAGTGCCAAAGACAGGGGGGAGATACGTAATTCACCCCTCCACTTT. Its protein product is CASSAKDRGEIRNSPLHF.

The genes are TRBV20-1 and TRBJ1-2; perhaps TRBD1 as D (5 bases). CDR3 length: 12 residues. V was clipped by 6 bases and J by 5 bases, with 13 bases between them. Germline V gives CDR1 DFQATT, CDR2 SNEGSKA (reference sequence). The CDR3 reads CSAIGARYGYTF. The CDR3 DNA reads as TGCAGTGCAATAGGGGCGCGTTATGGCTACACCTTC.

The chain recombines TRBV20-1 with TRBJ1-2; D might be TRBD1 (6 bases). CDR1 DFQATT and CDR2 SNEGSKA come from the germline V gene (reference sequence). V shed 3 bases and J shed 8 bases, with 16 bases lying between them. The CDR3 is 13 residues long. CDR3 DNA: TGCAGTGCTAGCGAGGGGGGGTCCTACGGCTACACCTTC. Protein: CSASEGGSYGYTF.

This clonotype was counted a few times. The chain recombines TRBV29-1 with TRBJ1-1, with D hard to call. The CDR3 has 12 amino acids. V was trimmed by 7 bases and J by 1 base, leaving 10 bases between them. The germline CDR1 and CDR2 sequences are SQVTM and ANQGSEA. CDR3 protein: CSGSQRNTEAFF. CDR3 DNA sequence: TGCAGCGGATCACAGAGGAACACTGAAGCTTTCTTT.

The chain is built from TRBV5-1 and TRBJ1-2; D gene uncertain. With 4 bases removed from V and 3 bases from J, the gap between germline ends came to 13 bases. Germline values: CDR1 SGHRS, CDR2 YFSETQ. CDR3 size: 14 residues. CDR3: CASSGIPADYGYTF. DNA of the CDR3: TGCGCCAGCAGCGGAATACCCGCGGACTATGGCTACACCTTC. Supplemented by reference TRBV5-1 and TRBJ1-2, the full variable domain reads KAGVTQTPRYLIKTRGQQVTLSCSPISGHRSVSWYQQTPGQGLQFLFEYFSETQRNKGNFPGRFSGRQFSNSRSEMNVSTLELGDSALYLCASSGIPADYGYTFGSGTRLTVV.

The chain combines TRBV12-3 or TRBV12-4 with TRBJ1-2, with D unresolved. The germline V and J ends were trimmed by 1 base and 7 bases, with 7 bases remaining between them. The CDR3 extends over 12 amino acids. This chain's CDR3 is CASSLGLRGYTF. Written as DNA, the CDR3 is TGTGCCAGCAGTTTAGGACTTCGTGGCTACACCTTC.

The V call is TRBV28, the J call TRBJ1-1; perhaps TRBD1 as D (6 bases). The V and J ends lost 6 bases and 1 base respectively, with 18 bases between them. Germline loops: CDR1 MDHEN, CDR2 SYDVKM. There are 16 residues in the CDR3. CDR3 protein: CASSPDRLLWNTEAFF. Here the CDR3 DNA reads TGTGCCAGCAGCCCTGACAGGCTTCTATGGAACACTGAAGCTTTCTTT.

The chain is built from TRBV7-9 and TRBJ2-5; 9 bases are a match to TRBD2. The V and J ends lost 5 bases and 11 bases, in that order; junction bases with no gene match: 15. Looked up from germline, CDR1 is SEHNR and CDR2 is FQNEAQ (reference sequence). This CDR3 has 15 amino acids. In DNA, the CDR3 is TGTGCCAGCAGCACCAGCGGGGGGTCCTACAATGAGCAGTACTTC. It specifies CASSTSGGSYNEQYF.

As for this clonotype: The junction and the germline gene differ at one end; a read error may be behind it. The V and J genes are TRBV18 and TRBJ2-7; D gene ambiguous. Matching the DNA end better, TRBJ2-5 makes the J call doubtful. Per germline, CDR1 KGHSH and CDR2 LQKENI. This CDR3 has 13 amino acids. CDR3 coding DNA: TGTGCCGGCTCACCACGGGTTAGGGAGACCCAGTACTTC. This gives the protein CAGSPRVRETQYF.

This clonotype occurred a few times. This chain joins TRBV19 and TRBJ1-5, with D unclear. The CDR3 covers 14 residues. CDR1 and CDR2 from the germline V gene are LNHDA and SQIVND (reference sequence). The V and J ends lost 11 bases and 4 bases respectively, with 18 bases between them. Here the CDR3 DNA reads TGTGCCGCCGCGGGATCGGTGAAAAATCAGCCCCAGCATTTT. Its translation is CAAAGSVKNQPQHF.

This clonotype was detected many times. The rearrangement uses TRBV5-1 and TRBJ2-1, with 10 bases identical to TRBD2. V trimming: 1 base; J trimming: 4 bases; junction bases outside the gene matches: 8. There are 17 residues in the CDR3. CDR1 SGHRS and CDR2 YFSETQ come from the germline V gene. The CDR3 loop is CASSLTLGTSEYNEQFF. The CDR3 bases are TGCGCCAGCAGCTTGACGCTGGGGACTAGCGAATACAATGAGCAGTTCTTC.

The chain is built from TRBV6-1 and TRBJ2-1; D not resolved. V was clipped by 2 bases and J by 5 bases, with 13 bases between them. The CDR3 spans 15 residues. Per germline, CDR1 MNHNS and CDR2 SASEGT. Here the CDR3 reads CASSERGEVHNEQFF. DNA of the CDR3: TGTGCCAGCAGTGAACGAGGCGAGGTACACAATGAGCAGTTCTTC.

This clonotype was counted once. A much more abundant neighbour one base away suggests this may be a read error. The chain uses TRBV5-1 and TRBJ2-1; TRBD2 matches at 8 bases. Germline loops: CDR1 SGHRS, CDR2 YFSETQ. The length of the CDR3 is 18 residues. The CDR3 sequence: CASSLTVSGAQTYNKQFF. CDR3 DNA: TGCGCCAGCAGCTTGACCGTTAGCGGGGCCCAAACCTACAATAAGCAGTTCTTC.

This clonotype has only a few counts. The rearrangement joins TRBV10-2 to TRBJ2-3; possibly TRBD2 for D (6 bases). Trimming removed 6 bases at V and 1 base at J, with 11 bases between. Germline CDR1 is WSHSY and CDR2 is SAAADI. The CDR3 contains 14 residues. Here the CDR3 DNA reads TGCGCCAGCAGACCGGGACTCCGCACAGATACGCAGTATTTT. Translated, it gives CASRPGLRTDTQYF.

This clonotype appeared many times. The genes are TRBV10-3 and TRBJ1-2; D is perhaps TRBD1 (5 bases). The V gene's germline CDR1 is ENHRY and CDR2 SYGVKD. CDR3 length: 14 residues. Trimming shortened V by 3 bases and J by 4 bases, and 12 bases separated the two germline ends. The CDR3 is CAISEPGSTYGYTF. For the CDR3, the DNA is TGTGCCATCAGTGAACCAGGGAGTACCTATGGCTACACCTTC.

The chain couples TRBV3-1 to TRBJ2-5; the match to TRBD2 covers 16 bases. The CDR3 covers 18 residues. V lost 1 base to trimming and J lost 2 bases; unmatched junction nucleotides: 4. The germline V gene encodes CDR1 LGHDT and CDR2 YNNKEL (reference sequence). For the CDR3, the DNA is TGTGCCAGCAGCCAAGGGGGACTAGCGGGAGGGACTCAAGAGACCCAGTACTTC. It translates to CASSQGGLAGGTQETQYF.

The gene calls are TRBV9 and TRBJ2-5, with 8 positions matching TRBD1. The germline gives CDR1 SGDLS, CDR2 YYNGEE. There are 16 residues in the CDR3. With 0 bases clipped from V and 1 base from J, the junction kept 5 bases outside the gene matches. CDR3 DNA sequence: TGTGCCAGCAGCGTAGGAGACAGGGGCCTCCAAGAGACCCAGTACTTC. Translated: CASSVGDRGLQETQYF.

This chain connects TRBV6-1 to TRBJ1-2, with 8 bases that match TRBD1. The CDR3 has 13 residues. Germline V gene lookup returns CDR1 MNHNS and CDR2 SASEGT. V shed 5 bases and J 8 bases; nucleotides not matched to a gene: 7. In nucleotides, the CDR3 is TGTGCCAGCAGTACGACGGACAGGGCCGGCTACACCTTC. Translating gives CASSTTDRAGYTF.

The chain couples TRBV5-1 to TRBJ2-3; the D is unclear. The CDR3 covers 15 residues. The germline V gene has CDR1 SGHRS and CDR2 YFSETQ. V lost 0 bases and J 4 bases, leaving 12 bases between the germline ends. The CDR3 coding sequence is TGCGCCAGCAGCTTGGAATGGGCCCTGGCAGATACGCAGTATTTT. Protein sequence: CASSLEWALADTQYF.

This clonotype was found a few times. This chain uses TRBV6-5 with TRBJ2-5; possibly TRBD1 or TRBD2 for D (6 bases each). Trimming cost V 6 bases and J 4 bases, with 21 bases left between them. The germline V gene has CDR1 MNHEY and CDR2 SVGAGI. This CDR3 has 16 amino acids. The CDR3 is CASSLYTGTGAETQYF. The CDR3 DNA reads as TGTGCCAGCAGCCTATATACCGGGACGGGGGCAGAGACCCAGTACTTC.

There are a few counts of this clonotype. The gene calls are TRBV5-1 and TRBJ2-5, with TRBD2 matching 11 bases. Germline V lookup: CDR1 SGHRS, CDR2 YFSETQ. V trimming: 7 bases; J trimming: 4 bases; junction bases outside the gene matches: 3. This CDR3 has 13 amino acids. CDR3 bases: TGCGCCAGCGGACTAGCGGGTAGAGAGACCCAGTACTTC. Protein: CASGLAGRETQYF.

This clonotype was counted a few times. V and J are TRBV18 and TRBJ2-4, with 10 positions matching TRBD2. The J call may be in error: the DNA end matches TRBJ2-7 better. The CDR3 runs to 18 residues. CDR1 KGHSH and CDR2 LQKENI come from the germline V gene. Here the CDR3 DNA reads TGTGCCAGCTCACCGGTTAGTAGCGGGGGGCTCTCCACCTACGAGCAGTACTTC. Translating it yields CASSPVSSGGLSTYEQYF.

In DNA, the CDR3 is TGTGCCAGCACCGGACTAGCGGGAGTCGGTGAGCAGTTCTTC. Amino acid sequence: CASTGLAGVGEQFF. The chain is built from TRBV14 and TRBJ2-1; TRBD2 matches at 13 bases. Germline loops: CDR1 SGHDN, CDR2 FVKESK. The CDR3 spans 14 residues. Losses at the gene ends were 7 bases for V and 9 bases for J; bases not matched to a gene: 6.

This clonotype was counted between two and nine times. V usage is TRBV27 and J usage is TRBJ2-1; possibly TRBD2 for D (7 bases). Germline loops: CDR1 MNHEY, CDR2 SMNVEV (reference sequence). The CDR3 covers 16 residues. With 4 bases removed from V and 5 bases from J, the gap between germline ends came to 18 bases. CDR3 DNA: TGTGCCAGCAGTTCGCGCCCGGGGAGGGGGGACAATGAGCAGTTCTTC. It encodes CASSSRPGRGDNEQFF.

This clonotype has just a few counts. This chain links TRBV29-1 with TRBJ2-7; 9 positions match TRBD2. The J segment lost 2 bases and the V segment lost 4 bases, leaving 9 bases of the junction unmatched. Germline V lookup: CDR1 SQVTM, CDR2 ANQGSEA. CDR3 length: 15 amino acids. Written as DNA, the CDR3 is TGCAGCGTTGCAGGTAGCGGGAGCATGGCCTACGAGCAGTACTTC. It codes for CSVAGSGSMAYEQYF.

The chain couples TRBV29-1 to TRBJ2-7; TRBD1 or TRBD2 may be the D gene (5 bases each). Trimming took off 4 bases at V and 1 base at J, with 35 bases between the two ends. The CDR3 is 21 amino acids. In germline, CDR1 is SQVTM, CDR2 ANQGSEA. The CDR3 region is CSVGSHEYNRDDKGRSYEQYF. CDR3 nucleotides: TGCAGCGTTGGGTCCCATGAGTATAACCGGGACGACAAAGGTCGGTCCTACGAGCAGTACTTC.

CDR3 protein: CASSFRTPSREQFF. The CDR3 DNA sequence: TGTGCCAGCAGTTTCAGGACCCCCTCCCGGGAGCAGTTCTTC. The chain combines TRBV27 with TRBJ2-1, with D uncertain. Germline V gene sequence: CDR1 MNHEY, CDR2 SMNVEV (reference sequence). The CDR3 covers 14 residues. Trimming cost V 3 bases and J 10 bases, with 16 bases left between them.

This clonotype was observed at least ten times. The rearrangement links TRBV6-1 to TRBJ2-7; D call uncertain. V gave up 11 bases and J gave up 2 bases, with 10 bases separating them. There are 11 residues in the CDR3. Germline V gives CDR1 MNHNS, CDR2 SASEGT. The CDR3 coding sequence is TGTGCCTTCGGCCCCCCCTACGAGCAGTACTTC. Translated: CAFGPPYEQYF.

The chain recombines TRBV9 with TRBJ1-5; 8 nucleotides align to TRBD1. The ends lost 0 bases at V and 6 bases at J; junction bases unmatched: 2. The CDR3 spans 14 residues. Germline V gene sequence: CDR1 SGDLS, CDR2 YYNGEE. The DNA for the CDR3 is TGTGCCAGCAGCGTAGCAGGGGGCAGTCAGCCCCAGCATTTT. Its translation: CASSVAGGSQPQHF.

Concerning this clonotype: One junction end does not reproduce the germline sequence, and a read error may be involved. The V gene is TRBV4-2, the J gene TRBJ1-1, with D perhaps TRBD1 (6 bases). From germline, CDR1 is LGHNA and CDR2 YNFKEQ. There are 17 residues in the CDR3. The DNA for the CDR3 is TGTGCCGGCAGCCAACGGACCGGGACACCAATGAACACTGAAGCTTTCTTT. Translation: CAGSQRTGTPMNTEAFF.

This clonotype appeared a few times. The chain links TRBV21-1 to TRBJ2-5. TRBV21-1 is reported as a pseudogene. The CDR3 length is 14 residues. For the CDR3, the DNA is TGTGCCAGCAGCAAAGTCCTGTACCAAGAGACCCAGTACTTC. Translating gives CASSKVLYQETQYF.